Following are 27 T cell receptor beta chains from one sample sequenced in a study of shared clonotypes between healthy human individuals. Naive-designated CD8 cells lacked CD45RO, were positively enriched for CCR7, and omitted terminally differentiated effector memory CD45RA+ cells. Sequencing was performed with immunoSEQ multiplex PCR; in TCRdb, only in-frame clones are kept and a portion is missing. The profile shows about 2.1 million clones, over 85% of them singletons. The sequenced sample was naive CD8+ T cells from PBMCs. The receptors shown here come from a man aged 18 to 30 in good health. Some clones in this sample may be carry-over from other donors' samples.

The chain combines TRBV27 with TRBJ2-3; 14 bases fit TRBD2. Per germline, CDR1 MNHEY and CDR2 SMNVEV (reference sequence). CDR3 size: 15 residues. V lost 6 bases, J lost 5 bases, and 4 bases stayed unmatched. CDR3 residues: CASSWGLAGVDTQYF. Written as DNA, the CDR3 is TGTGCCAGCAGCTGGGGACTAGCGGGAGTAGATACGCAGTATTTT.

The rearrangement joins TRBV5-4 to TRBJ1-2; TRBD1 matches 11 bases. Germline V gene data show CDR1 as SGHNT and CDR2 as YYREEE (reference sequence). J was trimmed by 8 bases and V by 4 bases; bases with no gene match: 7. This CDR3 contains 14 residues. CDR3 in DNA: TGTGCCAGCAGCCACGGGACAGGGGGAAACGGCTACACCTTC. Its protein product is CASSHGTGGNGYTF.

The J gene is TRBJ2-3, the V gene TRBV2, with D hard to call. This CDR3 has 14 amino acids. CDR1 is SNHLY and CDR2 is FYNNEI in the germline V gene. With 8 bases removed from V and 1 base from J, the gap between germline ends came to 13 bases. In DNA, the CDR3 is TGTGCCAGCGACGGTCCCCGGGGCACAGATACGCAGTATTTT. It codes for CASDGPRGTDTQYF. The whole variable domain, remainder taken from reference TRBV2 and TRBJ2-3, is EPEVTQTPSHQVTQMGQEVILRCVPISNHLYFYWYRQILGQKVEFLVSFYNNEISEKSEIFDDQFSVERPDGSNFTLKIRSTKLEDSAMYFCASDGPRGTDTQYFGPGTRLTVL.

The chain carries TRBV28 and TRBJ2-7, with TRBD1 matching over 8 bases. CDR3 length: 15 residues. CDR1 is MDHEN, CDR2 SYDVKM, per germline. V was clipped by 6 bases and J by 2 bases; unmatched bases: 9. The CDR3 loop reads CASSRGQGNTYEQYF. The CDR3 DNA follows: TGTGCCAGCAGCCGTGGACAGGGCAATACCTACGAGCAGTACTTC.

The chain has TRBV9 and TRBJ2-2; 12 bases agree with TRBD2. Germline trimming cut 0 bases from V and 2 bases from J; bases unmatched to any gene: 5. Germline V CDR1 and CDR2: SGDLS, YYNGEE. The CDR3 runs 18 residues. CDR3 nucleotides: TGTGCCAGCAGCGTAGCGGCTAGCGGGAGGGTTAACACCGGGGAGCTGTTTTTT. It translates to CASSVAASGRVNTGELFF.

The V and J genes are TRBV6-5 and TRBJ1-2, with 8 nucleotides matching TRBD1. CDR3 size: 12 residues. Germline CDR1 is MNHEY and CDR2 is SVGAGI. V gave up 6 bases and J gave up 4 bases; unmatched junction bases: 1. This CDR3 is CASRQGGYGYTF. CDR3 coding DNA: TGTGCCAGCAGACAGGGGGGCTATGGCTACACCTTC.

This clone was detected only once. This chain links TRBV28 with TRBJ1-1; unclear D gene. The CDR3 is 13 amino acids. The ends were cut back, 6 bases at V and 6 bases at J, with 14 bases in the middle. Germline V lookup: CDR1 MDHEN, CDR2 SYDVKM. The CDR3 reads CASSTHFGSEAFF. As DNA, the CDR3 is TGTGCCAGCAGCACCCATTTCGGCTCTGAAGCTTTCTTT.

The chain is built from TRBV7-8 and TRBJ2-7, with TRBD2 identical over 8 bases. Unmatched junction bases numbered 18, after V lost 5 bases and J lost 6 bases. CDR1 SGHVS and CDR2 FQNEAQ come from the germline V gene. The CDR3 sequence is 17 residues long. The CDR3, as DNA: TGTGCCAGCAGCCCTCCCGGGACTAGGTATGGAAACGGCGAGCAGTACTTC. It translates to CASSPPGTRYGNGEQYF.

The gene calls are TRBV7-9 and TRBJ1-2, with 9 bases matching TRBD1. Germline assignment: CDR1 SEHNR and CDR2 FQNEAQ (reference sequence). Unmatched junction bases numbered 11, after V lost 5 bases and J lost 4 bases. The CDR3 totals 16 residues. The CDR3, as DNA: TGTGCCAGCAGCAAAGGGACAGGGCTGGGGGTCTATGGCTACACCTTC. Translation: CASSKGTGLGVYGYTF.

The genes are TRBV29-1 and TRBJ1-1, with D unclear. V shed 6 bases and J shed 5 bases, with 10 bases lying between them. The CDR3 contains 11 residues. Germline V gives CDR1 SQVTM, CDR2 ANQGSEA. CDR3 amino acids: CSVRAGTEAFF. The CDR3 DNA reads as TGCAGCGTCCGGGCCGGGACTGAAGCTTTCTTT.

The rearrangement joins TRBV29-1 to TRBJ1-2; D is possibly TRBD1 (6 bases). CDR3 length equals 12 residues. The V gene's germline CDR1 is SQVTM and CDR2 ANQGSEA. V lost 2 bases, J lost 8 bases, and 12 bases lay in between. CDR3 DNA: TGCAGCGTTGAACAGGGGTCTGGCGGCTACACCTTC. It codes for CSVEQGSGGYTF.

The chain carries TRBV13 and TRBJ2-7; D unclear. V was shortened by 5 bases and J by 5 bases, with 13 bases between the two germline ends. CDR1 PRHDT and CDR2 FYEKMQ come from the germline V gene (reference sequence). The CDR3 is 13 residues long. CDR3 amino acids: CASSPPSAHEQYF. The CDR3 DNA reads as TGTGCCAGCAGCCCCCCGTCTGCCCACGAGCAGTACTTC.

The V call is TRBV27, the J call TRBJ2-3, with D possibly matching TRBD1 (6 bases). Germline V lookup: CDR1 MNHEY, CDR2 SMNVEV (reference sequence). V lost 5 bases, J lost 4 bases, and 16 bases lay in between. This CDR3 is 15 amino acids long. This CDR3 reads CASSPRDKFSDTQYF. As DNA, the CDR3 is TGTGCCAGCAGTCCAAGGGACAAATTTTCAGATACGCAGTATTTT.

This clone was detected once. This CDR3 reads CASSGWTGEDGYTF. CDR3 DNA sequence: TGCGCCAGCAGCGGATGGACAGGGGAAGATGGCTACACCTTC. This chain joins TRBV5-1 and TRBJ1-2; 9 positions agree with TRBD1. The CDR3 totals 14 residues. Per the germline V gene, CDR1 is SGHRS and CDR2 is YFSETQ. V dropped 4 bases and J dropped 6; count of bases not matched to a gene: 7. The variable domain in full, with the rest retrieved from reference TRBV5-1 and TRBJ1-2, is KAGVTQTPRYLIKTRGQQVTLSCSPISGHRSVSWYQQTPGQGLQFLFEYFSETQRNKGNFPGRFSGRQFSNSRSEMNVSTLELGDSALYLCASSGWTGEDGYTFGSGTRLTVV.

This sequence joins TRBV6-1 and TRBJ1-2; TRBD1 might be the D (6 bases). V was shortened by 5 bases and J by 8 bases, with 15 bases between the two germline ends. The CDR3 runs to 13 residues. CDR1 is MNHNS, CDR2 SASEGT, per germline. The CDR3 spells CASSPRRTDGYTF. In DNA form, the CDR3 reads TGTGCCAGCAGTCCCCGACGGACAGACGGCTACACCTTC.

J is TRBJ2-1 and V is TRBV28; tentatively, D is TRBD1 (6 bases). Germline CDR1 MDHEN, CDR2 SYDVKM. CDR3 length equals 16 residues. Deletions cut 5 bases from V and 2 bases from J, with 16 bases between. The CDR3 region is CASSRDQGSPYNEQFF. CDR3 nucleotides: TGTGCCAGCAGTCGTGATCAGGGGAGTCCCTACAATGAGCAGTTCTTC.

The V gene is TRBV4-1, the J gene TRBJ2-3; D is ambiguous. The CDR3 has 16 amino acids. Per the germline V gene, CDR1 is MGHRA and CDR2 is YSYEKL. V lost 5 bases, J lost 2 bases, and 17 bases lay in between. DNA of the CDR3: TGCGCCAGCAGCTTTCGAGTGTCCAAACACACAGATACGCAGTATTTT. Amino acid sequence: CASSFRVSKHTDTQYF.

The chain carries TRBV7-9 and TRBJ2-3; a possible D gene is TRBD2 (5 bases). This CDR3 has 14 residues. Germline CDR1 is SEHNR and CDR2 is FQNEAQ (reference sequence). Trimming pared 1 base from V and 4 bases from J, leaving 9 bases between. The CDR3: CASSLGGVSDTQYF. The CDR3 DNA reads as TGTGCCAGCAGCTTAGGGGGAGTATCAGATACGCAGTATTTT.

The CDR3 spells CASSLFLATTGELFF. CDR3 in DNA: TGTGCCAGCAGTTTATTTTTAGCGACAACCGGGGAGCTGTTTTTT. The V and J genes are TRBV27 and TRBJ2-2, with D maybe TRBD2 (5 bases). The CDR3 consists of 15 residues. CDR1 MNHEY and CDR2 SMNVEV come from the germline V gene (reference sequence). V lost 1 base and J lost 5, with 11 bases in between.

CDR3 protein: CASSYSLGVADTQYF. As DNA, the CDR3 is TGTGCCAGCAGTTACTCATTGGGTGTGGCAGATACGCAGTATTTT. This chain joins TRBV6-5 and TRBJ2-3; D is undetermined. Germline CDR1 reads MNHEY; CDR2 reads SVGAGI. Trimming took off 0 bases at V and 4 bases at J, with 11 bases between the two ends. The CDR3 length is 15 residues.

The chain links TRBV27 to TRBJ2-5; perhaps TRBD2 as D (6 bases). This CDR3 is 13 amino acids long. Germline CDR1 is MNHEY and CDR2 is SMNVEV (reference sequence). Trimming removed 4 bases from V and 7 bases from J, with 13 bases in between. CDR3: CASSSPREGTQYF. CDR3 in DNA: TGTGCCAGCAGTTCTCCGCGGGAAGGGACCCAGTACTTC.

This chain links TRBV27 with TRBJ2-7; 7 nucleotides align to TRBD1. V trimming: 3 bases; J trimming: 1 base; junction bases outside the gene matches: 6. This CDR3 is built from 15 residues. The germline CDR1 and CDR2 sequences are MNHEY and SMNVEV (reference sequence). The CDR3 coding sequence is TGTGCCAGCAGTTTCGGGCAGGGGGTTTCCTACGAGCAGTACTTC. Translated, it gives CASSFGQGVSYEQYF.

In its sample, this clone was seen a few times. The chain has TRBV5-4 and TRBJ1-1; 7 nucleotides agree with TRBD1. The CDR3 covers 13 residues. Per germline, CDR1 SGHNT and CDR2 YYREEE (reference sequence). Trimming at V came to 5 bases and at J to 7 bases, leaving 8 bases not matched to a gene. The CDR3 DNA reads TGTGCCAGCAGGGGACAGCCTGGAGGTGAAGCTTTCTTT. This encodes CASRGQPGGEAFF.

The chain is built from TRBV27 and TRBJ1-3; no reliable D call. The CDR3 consists of 11 residues. Trimming stripped 7 bases from V and 4 bases from J, with 5 bases between. Germline V gene lookup returns CDR1 MNHEY and CDR2 SMNVEV (reference sequence). The CDR3 loop is CASIYGNTIYF. CDR3 coding DNA: TGTGCCAGCATCTACGGAAACACCATATATTTT.

This sequence joins TRBV10-3 and TRBJ2-7; D is unclear. The CDR3 is 16 amino acids. The V end was cut by 4 bases, the J end by 0 bases, with 16 bases between. The germline V gene has CDR1 ENHRY and CDR2 SYGVKD. The CDR3 is CAISGIYRTSSYEQYF. DNA for the CDR3: TGTGCCATCAGTGGGATCTACAGAACCAGCTCCTACGAGCAGTACTTC.

The rearrangement uses TRBV4-2 and TRBJ2-6, with D perhaps TRBD1 (5 bases). The CDR3 is 18 amino acids. V lost 2 bases and J lost 0, with 14 bases in between. CDR1 and CDR2 from the germline V gene are LGHNA and YNFKEQ. CDR3 DNA: TGTGCCAGCAGCCAATTAACAGGAAAAAGCTCTGGGGCCAACGTCCTGACTTTC. Its translation: CASSQLTGKSSGANVLTF.

The sample holds one count of this clone. The V call is TRBV4-3, the J call TRBJ2-3, with 10 bases fitting TRBD2. Trimming cost V 2 bases and J 3 bases; bases outside gene matches: 5. Germline CDR1 reads LGHNA; CDR2 reads YSLEER. The CDR3 loop spans 16 amino acids. The DNA of the CDR3 is TGCGCCAGCAGCCAAATCGTAGCGGGGGGAACAGATACGCAGTATTTT. As protein: CASSQIVAGGTDTQYF.